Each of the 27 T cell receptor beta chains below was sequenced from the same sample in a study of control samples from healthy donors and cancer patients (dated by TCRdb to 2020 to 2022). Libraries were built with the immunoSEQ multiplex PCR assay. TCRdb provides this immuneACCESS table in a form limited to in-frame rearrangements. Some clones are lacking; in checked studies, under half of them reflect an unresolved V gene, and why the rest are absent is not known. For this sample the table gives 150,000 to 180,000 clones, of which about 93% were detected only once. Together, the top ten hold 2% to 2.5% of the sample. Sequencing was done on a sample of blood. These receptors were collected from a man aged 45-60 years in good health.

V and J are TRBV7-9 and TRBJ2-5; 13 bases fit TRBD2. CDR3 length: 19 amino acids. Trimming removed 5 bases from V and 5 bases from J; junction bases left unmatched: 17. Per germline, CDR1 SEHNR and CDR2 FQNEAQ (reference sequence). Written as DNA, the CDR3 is TGTGCCAGCAGCAGTCGAAAGACGGGACTAGCGGGAAAAAGGGAGACCCAGTACTTC. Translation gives CASSSRKTGLAGKRETQYF.

CDR3 residues: CASSYRPDRQAYEQYF. Here the CDR3 DNA reads TGCGCCAGCAGCTACCGTCCCGACAGGCAAGCCTACGAGCAGTACTTC. This chain connects TRBV5-1 to TRBJ2-7; D may be TRBD1 (6 bases). This CDR3 is built from 16 residues. V was clipped by 3 bases and J by 2 bases, with 18 bases between them. Germline loops: CDR1 SGHRS, CDR2 YFSETQ.

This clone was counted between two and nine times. The CDR3, as DNA: TGTGCCAGCAGCCCTTATGTGACAGGGGGCGCGGAGACCCAGTACTTC. It is translated as CASSPYVTGGAETQYF. This chain connects TRBV27 to TRBJ2-5; 10 bases are a match to TRBD1. CDR1 and CDR2 from the germline V gene are MNHEY and SMNVEV (reference sequence). Trimming cost V 6 bases and J 5 bases; bases outside gene matches: 12. This CDR3 has 16 residues.

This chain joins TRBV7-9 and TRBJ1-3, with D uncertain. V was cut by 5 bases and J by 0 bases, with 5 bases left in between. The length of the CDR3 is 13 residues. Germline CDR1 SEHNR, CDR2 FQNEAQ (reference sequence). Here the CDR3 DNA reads TGTGCCAGCAGCAGGAGCTCTGGAAACACCATATATTTT. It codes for CASSRSSGNTIYF.

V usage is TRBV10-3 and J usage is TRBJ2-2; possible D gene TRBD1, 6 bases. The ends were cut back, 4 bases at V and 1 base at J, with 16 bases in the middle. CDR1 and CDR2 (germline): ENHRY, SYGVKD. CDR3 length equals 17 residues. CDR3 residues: CAISAVQGRVNTGELFF. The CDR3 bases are TGTGCCATCAGTGCGGTTCAGGGGCGTGTGAACACCGGGGAGCTGTTTTTT.

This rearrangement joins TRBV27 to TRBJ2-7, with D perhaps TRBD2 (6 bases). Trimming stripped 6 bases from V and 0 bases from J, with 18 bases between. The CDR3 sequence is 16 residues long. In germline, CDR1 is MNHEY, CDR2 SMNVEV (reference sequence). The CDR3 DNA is TGTGCCAGCAGCCGCAGCCTAGCGCCTAACTCCTACGAGCAGTACTTC. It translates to CASSRSLAPNSYEQYF.

The CDR3 DNA reads as TGTGCCAGCAGCGCCGGGACAGCAATGAACACTGAAGCTTTCTTT. It codes for CASSAGTAMNTEAFF. V is TRBV11-3 and J is TRBJ1-1, with 7 bases lining up with TRBD1. The CDR3 loop spans 15 amino acids. The junction had 6 bases not matched to a gene; V was cut back by 5 bases and J by 0 bases. CDR1 is SGHNT, CDR2 YENEEA, per germline.

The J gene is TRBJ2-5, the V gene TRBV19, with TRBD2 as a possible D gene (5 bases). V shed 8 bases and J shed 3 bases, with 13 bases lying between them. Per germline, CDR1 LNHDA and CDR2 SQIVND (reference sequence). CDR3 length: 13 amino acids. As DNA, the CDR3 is TGTGCCAGTGCTGCCGCCGGGGAAGAGACCCAGTACTTC. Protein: CASAAAGEETQYF.

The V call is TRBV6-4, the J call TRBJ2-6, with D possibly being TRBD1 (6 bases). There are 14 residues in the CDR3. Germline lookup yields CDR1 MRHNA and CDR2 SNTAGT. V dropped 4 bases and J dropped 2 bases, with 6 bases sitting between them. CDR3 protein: CASSAGAGANVLTF. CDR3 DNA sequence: TGTGCCAGCAGTGCAGGGGCTGGGGCCAACGTCCTGACTTTC.

The chain's CDR3 is CASSLGSGYTF. DNA for the CDR3: TGTGCCAGCTCACTGGGATCTGGCTACACCTTC. This chain connects TRBV18 to TRBJ1-2; D not certain. The CDR3 totals 11 residues. Per the germline V gene, CDR1 is KGHSH and CDR2 is LQKENI. The V end lost 4 bases, the J end lost 7 bases, and 7 bases lay between the germline ends.

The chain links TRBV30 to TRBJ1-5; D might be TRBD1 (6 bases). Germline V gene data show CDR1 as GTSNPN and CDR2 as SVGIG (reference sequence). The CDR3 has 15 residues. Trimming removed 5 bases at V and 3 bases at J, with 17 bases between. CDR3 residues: CAWASKTGNNQPQHF. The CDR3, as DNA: TGTGCCTGGGCCTCCAAGACAGGCAACAATCAGCCCCAGCATTTT.

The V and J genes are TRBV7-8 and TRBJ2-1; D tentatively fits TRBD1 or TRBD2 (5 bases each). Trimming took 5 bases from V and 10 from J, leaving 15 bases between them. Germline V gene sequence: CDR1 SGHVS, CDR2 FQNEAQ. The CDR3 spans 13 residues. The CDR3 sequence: CASSPLGVGEQFF. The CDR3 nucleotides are TGTGCCAGCAGCCCCTTGGGGGTAGGCGAGCAGTTCTTC.

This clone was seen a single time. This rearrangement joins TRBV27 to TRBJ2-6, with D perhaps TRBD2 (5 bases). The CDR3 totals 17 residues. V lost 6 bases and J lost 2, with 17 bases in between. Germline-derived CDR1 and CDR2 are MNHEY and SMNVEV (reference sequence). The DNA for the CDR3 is TGTGCCAGCAGAGGAGGAGGACGTTCGCCTGGGGCCAACGTCCTGACTTTC. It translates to CASRGGGRSPGANVLTF. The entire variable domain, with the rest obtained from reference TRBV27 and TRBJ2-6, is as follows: EAQVTQNPRYLITVTGKKLTVTCSQNMNHEYMSWYRQDPGLGLRQIYYSMNVEVTDKGDVPEGYKVSRKEKRNFPLILESPSPNQTSLYFCASRGGGRSPGANVLTFGAGSRLTVL.

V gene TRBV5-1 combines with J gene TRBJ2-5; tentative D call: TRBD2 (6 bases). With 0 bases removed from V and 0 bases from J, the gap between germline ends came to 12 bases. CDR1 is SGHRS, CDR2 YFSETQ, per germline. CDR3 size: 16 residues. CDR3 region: CASSLEGTLYQETQYF. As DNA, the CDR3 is TGCGCCAGCAGCTTGGAGGGGACTCTGTACCAAGAGACCCAGTACTTC.

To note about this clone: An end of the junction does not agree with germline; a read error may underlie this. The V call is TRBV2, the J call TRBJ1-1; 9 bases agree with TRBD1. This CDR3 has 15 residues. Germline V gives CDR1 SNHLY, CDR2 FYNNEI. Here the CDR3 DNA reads TGTGCCAGCACGAACACCGACAGGGGGAACTCTGAAGCTTTCTTT. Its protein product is CASTNTDRGNSEAFF.

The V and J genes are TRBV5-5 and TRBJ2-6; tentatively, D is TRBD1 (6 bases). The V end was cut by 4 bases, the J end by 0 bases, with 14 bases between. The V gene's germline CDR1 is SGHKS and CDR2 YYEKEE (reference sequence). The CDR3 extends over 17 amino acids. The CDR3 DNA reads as TGTGCCAGCAGCGACGACAGGACCCGCTCTGGGGCCAACGTCCTGACTTTC. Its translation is CASSDDRTRSGANVLTF. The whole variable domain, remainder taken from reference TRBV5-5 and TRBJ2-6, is DAGVTQSPTHLIKTRGQQVTLRCSPISGHKSVSWYQQVLGQGPQFIFQYYEKEERGRGNFPDRFSARQFPNYSSELNVNALLLGDSALYLCASSDDRTRSGANVLTFGAGSRLTVL.

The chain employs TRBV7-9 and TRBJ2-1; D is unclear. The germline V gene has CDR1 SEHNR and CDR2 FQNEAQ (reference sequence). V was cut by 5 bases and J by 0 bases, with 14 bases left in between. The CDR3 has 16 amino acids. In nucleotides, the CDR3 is TGTGCCAGCAGCCCCATGGCGAGGAGCTCCTACAATGAGCAGTTCTTC. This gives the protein CASSPMARSSYNEQFF. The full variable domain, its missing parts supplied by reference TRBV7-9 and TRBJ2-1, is DTGVSQNPRHKITKRGQNVTFRCDPISEHNRLYWYRQTLGQGPEFLTYFQNEAQLEKSRLLSDRFSAERPKGSFSTLEIQRTEQGDSAMYLCASSPMARSSYNEQFFGPGTRLTVL.

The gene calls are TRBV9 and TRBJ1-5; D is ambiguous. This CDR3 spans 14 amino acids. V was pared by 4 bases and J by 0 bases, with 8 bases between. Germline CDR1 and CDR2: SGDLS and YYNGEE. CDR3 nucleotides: TGTGCCAGCAGCCTAAGTTATAGCAATCAGCCCCAGCATTTT. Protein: CASSLSYSNQPQHF.

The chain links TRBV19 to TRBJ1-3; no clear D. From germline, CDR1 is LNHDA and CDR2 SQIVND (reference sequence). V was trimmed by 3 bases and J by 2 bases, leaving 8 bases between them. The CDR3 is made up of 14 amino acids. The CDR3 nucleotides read TGTGCCAGTAGTATCCAGGCGGCTGGAAACACCATATATTTT. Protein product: CASSIQAAGNTIYF.

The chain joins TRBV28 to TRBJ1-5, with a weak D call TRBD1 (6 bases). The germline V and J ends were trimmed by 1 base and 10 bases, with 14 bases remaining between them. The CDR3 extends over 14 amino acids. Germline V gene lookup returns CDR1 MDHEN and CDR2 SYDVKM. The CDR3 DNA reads TGTGCCAGCAGTTTATCGGGGGGCTGGTATCCCCAGCATTTT. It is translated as CASSLSGGWYPQHF.

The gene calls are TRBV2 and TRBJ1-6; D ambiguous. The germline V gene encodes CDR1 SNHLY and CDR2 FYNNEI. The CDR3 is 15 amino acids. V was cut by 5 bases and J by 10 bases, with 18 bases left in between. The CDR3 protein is CASSPSTTSWSPLHF. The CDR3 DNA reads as TGTGCCAGCAGTCCGTCTACTACGTCCTGGTCACCCCTCCACTTT.

CDR3: CASSPYRGGYTF. CDR3 nucleotides: TGTGCCAGCAGTCCCTACAGGGGAGGCTACACCTTC. The V and J genes are TRBV12-3 or TRBV12-4 and TRBJ1-2; 7 bases map to TRBD1. This CDR3 is built from 12 residues. The V and J ends lost 5 bases and 8 bases, in that order; junction bases with no gene match: 5.

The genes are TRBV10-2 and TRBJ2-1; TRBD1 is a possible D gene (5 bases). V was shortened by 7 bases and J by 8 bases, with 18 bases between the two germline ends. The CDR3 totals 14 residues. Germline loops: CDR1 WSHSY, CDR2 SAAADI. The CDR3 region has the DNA TGCGCCAGCAAGGGGCCGTTTCCCGGCGATGAGCAGTTCTTC. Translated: CASKGPFPGDEQFF.

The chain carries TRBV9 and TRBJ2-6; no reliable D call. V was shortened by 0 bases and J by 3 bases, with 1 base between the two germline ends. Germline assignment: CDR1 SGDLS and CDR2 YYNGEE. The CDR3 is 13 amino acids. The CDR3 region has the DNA TGTGCCAGCAGCGTAGGTGGGGCCAACGTCCTGACTTTC. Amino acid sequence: CASSVGGANVLTF.

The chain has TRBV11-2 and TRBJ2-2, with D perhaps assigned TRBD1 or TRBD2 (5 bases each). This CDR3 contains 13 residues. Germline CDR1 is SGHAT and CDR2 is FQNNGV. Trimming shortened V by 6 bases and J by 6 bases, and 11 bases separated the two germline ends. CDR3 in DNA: TGTGCCAGCAGTTCTCAGGGAGCCGGGGAGCTGTTTTTT. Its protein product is CASSSQGAGELFF.

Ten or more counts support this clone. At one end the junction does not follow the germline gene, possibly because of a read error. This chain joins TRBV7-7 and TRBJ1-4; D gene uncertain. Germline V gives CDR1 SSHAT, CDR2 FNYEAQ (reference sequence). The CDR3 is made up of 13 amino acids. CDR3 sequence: CASSLAQTEKLFF. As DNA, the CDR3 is TGTGCTAGCAGCTTAGCTCAGACCGAAAAACTGTTTTTT.

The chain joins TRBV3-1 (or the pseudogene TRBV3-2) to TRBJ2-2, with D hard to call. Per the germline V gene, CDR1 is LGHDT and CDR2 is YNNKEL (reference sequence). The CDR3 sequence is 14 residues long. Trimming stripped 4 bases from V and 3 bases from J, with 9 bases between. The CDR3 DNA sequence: TGTGCCAGCAGCCCCAGTGGGTACACCGGGGAGCTGTTTTTT. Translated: CASSPSGYTGELFF.